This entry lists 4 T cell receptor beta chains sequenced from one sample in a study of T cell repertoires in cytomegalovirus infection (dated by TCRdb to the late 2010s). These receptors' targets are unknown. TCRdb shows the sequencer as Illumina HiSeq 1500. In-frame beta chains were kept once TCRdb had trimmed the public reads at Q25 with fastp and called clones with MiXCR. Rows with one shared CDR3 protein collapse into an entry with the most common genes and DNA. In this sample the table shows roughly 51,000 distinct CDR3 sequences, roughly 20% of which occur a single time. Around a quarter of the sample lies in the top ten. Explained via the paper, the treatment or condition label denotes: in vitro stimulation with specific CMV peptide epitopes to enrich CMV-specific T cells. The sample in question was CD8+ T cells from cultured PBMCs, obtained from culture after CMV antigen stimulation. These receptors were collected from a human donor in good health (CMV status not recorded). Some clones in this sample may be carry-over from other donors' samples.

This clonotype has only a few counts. CDR3 sequence: CASSPGEGATNEKLFF. The CDR3 nucleotides are TGTGCCAGCAGTCCCGGGGAGGGTGCAACTAATGAAAAACTGTTTTTT. The chain joins TRBV27 to TRBJ1-4; the D is unclear. This CDR3 contains 16 residues. Looked up from germline, CDR1 is MNHEY and CDR2 is SMNVEV (reference sequence). The V end lost 5 bases, the J end lost 0 bases, and 13 bases lay between the germline ends.

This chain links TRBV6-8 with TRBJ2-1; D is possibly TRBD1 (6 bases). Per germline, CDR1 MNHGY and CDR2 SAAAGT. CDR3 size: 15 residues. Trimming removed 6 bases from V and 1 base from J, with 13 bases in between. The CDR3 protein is CASSRGPGSYNEQFF. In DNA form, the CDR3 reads TGTGCCAGCAGCAGGGGCCCGGGGTCCTACAATGAGCAGTTCTTC.

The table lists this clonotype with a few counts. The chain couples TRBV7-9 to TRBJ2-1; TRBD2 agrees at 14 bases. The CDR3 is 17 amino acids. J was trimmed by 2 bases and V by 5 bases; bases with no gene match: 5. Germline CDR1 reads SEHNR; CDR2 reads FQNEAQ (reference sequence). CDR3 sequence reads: CASSPQTSGRAYNEQFF. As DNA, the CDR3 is TGTGCCAGCAGCCCCCAGACTAGCGGGAGGGCCTACAATGAGCAGTTCTTC.

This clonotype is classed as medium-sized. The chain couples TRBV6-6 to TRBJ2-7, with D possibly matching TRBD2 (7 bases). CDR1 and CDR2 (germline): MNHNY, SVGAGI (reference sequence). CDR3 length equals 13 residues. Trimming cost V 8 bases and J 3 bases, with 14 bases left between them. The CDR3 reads CASVEGDYYEQYF. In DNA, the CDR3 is TGTGCCAGCGTCGAGGGGGACTACTACGAGCAGTACTTC.